These T cell receptor beta chains were read from a single sample in a study of cytomegalovirus exposure and HLA in healthy donors. The method was immunoSEQ multiplex PCR; TCRdb's version includes in-frame clones alone and lacks a portion of them. The repertoire consists of about 130,000 clones, with 75% to 90% occurring once and the leading ten covering over 1.5%. Specimen: PBMCs. These receptors originate from a man aged 35-49 years in good health and CMV-seronegative. CDR3s include the opening cysteine and the closing phenylalanine or tryptophan. Expanded clones get a size class; other rows say once, few or many, or leave the size out.

V	size	CDR3
TRBV27	-	CASSLQGAPEKLFF
TRBV4-3	-	CASSPDRGNYGYTF
TRBV5-5	-	CASSLVQWYEQYF
TRBV7-8	-	CASSPGSYEQYF
TRBV27	-	CASSGGTHSYEQYF
TRBV19	-	CASREAGTGIYEQYF
TRBV18	-	CASSPASPDYGYTF
TRBV28	-	CASSPQGRIPYEQYF
TRBV7-8	few	CASSLERTPNQPQHF
TRBV19	-	CASSIGGDSYEQYF
TRBV7-6	-	CASAGASNEQFF
TRBV6-1	-	CASSWGDADTQYF
TRBV5-1	-	CASSLGGSGNTIYF
TRBV5-4	-	CASSVGQGASTDTQYF
TRBV19	-	CASMRENGQPQHF
TRBV4-1	-	CASSQDWAGEADTQYF
TRBV6-4	-	CASSAGTSTDTQYF
TRBV2	-	CASKRTSGGRDTQYF
TRBV28	-	CASSSGQVASGANVLTF
TRBV27	-	CASSPLSSGANVLTF
TRBV30	-	CAWRQLQETQYF
TRBV7-9	-	CASSLTSGGNTGELFF
TRBV19	-	CASSIDGGSNQPQHF
TRBV28	-	CASSFGRENSYEQYF
TRBV6-5	-	CASREGTENTGELFF
TRBV4-2	-	CASSLEASGLIHF
TRBV2	-	CASTPGLAGPNEQFF
TRBV7-2	-	CASRDPGAGGSYEQYF
TRBV29-1	-	CSVRQGEGAFAF
TRBV6-6	-	CASSQSGDEQFF
TRBV29-1	once	CSVFRDYEQYF